These 27 T cell receptor beta chains were sequenced from one sample in a study of graft-versus-host responses after intestinal transplantation. Using immunoSEQ multiplex PCR, the repertoire was profiled, and TCRdb retains in-frame clones only, with some absent. The repertoire holds about 97,000 clones, 91% seen once, with about 0.18% in the top ten. No cognate antigen is known for these TCRs. The sequencing here drew on unstimulated CD4+ T cells sorted from spleen or lymph node cells, taken before transplant. The receptors stem from a human donor who was the organ donor for an intestinal transplant.

The chain carries TRBV9 and TRBJ2-1; unclear D gene. Per germline, CDR1 SGDLS and CDR2 YYNGEE. The CDR3 has 17 amino acids. The ends were cut back, 4 bases at V and 0 bases at J, with 17 bases in the middle. The CDR3 reads CASSLFLRGSSYNEQFF. The CDR3, as DNA: TGTGCCAGCAGCCTATTCCTCAGAGGAAGCTCCTACAATGAGCAGTTCTTC.

The chain is built from TRBV5-6 and TRBJ1-2; 8 positions agree with TRBD1. The germline V gene encodes CDR1 SGHDT and CDR2 YYEEEE. The ends lost 0 bases at V and 8 bases at J; junction bases unmatched: 6. This CDR3 has 14 amino acids. DNA of the CDR3: TGTGCCAGCAGCTTGGCCGGACAGGGTTTAGGCTACACCTTC. Residues: CASSLAGQGLGYTF.

This chain uses TRBV4-2 with TRBJ1-3; a weak D match, TRBD1 (5 bases). CDR1 is LGHNA, CDR2 YNFKEQ, per germline. V was trimmed by 3 bases and J by 7 bases, leaving 7 bases between them. The CDR3 contains 12 residues. CDR3 amino acids: CASSQNRNTIYF. For the CDR3, the DNA is TGTGCCAGCAGCCAGAACAGGAACACCATATATTTT.

The CDR3: CAWSQGIGGYTF. CDR3 sequence (DNA): TGTGCCTGGAGTCAGGGTATAGGGGGCTACACCTTC. The V gene is TRBV30, the J gene TRBJ1-2; TRBD1 is a possible D gene (5 bases). Germline loops: CDR1 GTSNPN, CDR2 SVGIG (reference sequence). V was trimmed by 2 bases and J by 8 bases, leaving 12 bases between them. There are 12 residues in the CDR3.

The V gene is TRBV6-1, the J gene TRBJ2-6; 14 nucleotides match TRBD2. The CDR3 consists of 20 residues. The V segment lost 2 bases and the J segment 1 base; nucleotides outside the gene matches: 7. Germline V gene lookup returns CDR1 MNHNS and CDR2 SASEGT. CDR3 amino acids: CASSERGLAGVFSGANVLTF. CDR3 bases: TGTGCCAGCAGTGAAAGGGGACTAGCGGGGGTCTTTTCTGGGGCCAACGTCCTGACTTTC.

This chain joins TRBV7-2 and TRBJ2-7; TRBD1 aligns across 8 bases. V shed 5 bases and J 4 bases; nucleotides not matched to a gene: 10. Looked up from germline, CDR1 is SGHTA and CDR2 is FQGNSA. The CDR3 runs to 15 residues. CDR3 nucleotide sequence: TGTGCCAGCAGCCATGATAGACAGGGGCCATACGAGCAGTACTTC. It specifies CASSHDRQGPYEQYF.

The genes are TRBV11-2 and TRBJ2-7, with D unclear. Germline values: CDR1 SGHAT, CDR2 FQNNGV. There are 12 residues in the CDR3. V was shortened by 6 bases and J by 0 bases, with 6 bases between the two germline ends. CDR3 sequence reads: CASRQNSYEQYF. The CDR3 DNA sequence: TGTGCCAGCAGGCAGAACTCCTACGAGCAGTACTTC.

The chain employs TRBV2 and TRBJ2-2, with a tentative D call TRBD2 (6 bases). V was shortened by 7 bases and J by 7 bases, with 10 bases between the two germline ends. The CDR3 loop spans 12 amino acids. The germline V gene encodes CDR1 SNHLY and CDR2 FYNNEI. CDR3 loop: CASKLASGELFF. The CDR3 DNA sequence: TGTGCCAGCAAGCTAGCGAGCGGGGAGCTGTTTTTT. Combining the CDR3 with reference TRBV2 and TRBJ2-2 gives the whole variable domain EPEVTQTPSHQVTQMGQEVILRCVPISNHLYFYWYRQILGQKVEFLVSFYNNEISEKSEIFDDQFSVERPDGSNFTLKIRSTKLEDSAMYFCASKLASGELFFGEGSRLTVL.

Concerning this clone: One end of the junction fails to match germline, which may point to a read error. The identical CDR3 is also encoded by other nucleotide sequences in the sample. The chain combines TRBV27 with TRBJ2-3; 14 bases are a match to TRBD2. This CDR3 has 17 residues. Germline values: CDR1 MNHEY, CDR2 SMNVEV (reference sequence). The CDR3 nucleotides are TGCGCCAGCACTCCCGTTAAGACTAGCGGGGGGGCAGATACGCAGTATTTT. This translates into CASTPVKTSGGADTQYF.

The chain couples TRBV27 to TRBJ1-1; D uncertain. V was trimmed by 6 bases and J by 1 base, leaving 9 bases between them. From germline, CDR1 is MNHEY and CDR2 SMNVEV (reference sequence). CDR3 length: 13 residues. CDR3 protein: CASSLRGNTEAFF. CDR3 sequence (DNA): TGTGCCAGCAGCCTACGGGGGAACACTGAAGCTTTCTTT.

J is TRBJ1-4 and V is TRBV6-1; 8 bases are shared with TRBD1. The length of the CDR3 is 15 residues. Trimming cost V 5 bases and J 5 bases; bases outside gene matches: 7. CDR1 is MNHNS and CDR2 is SASEGT in the germline V gene. The CDR3 DNA follows: TGTGCCAGCAGTACATTGGACAGGGCGAATGAAAAACTGTTTTTT. Its protein is CASSTLDRANEKLFF.

The J gene is TRBJ1-1, the V gene TRBV11-2, with D unresolved. Germline V CDR1 and CDR2: SGHAT, FQNNGV. The CDR3 is 14 amino acids. V was shortened by 1 base and J by 5 bases, with 11 bases between the two germline ends. The CDR3: CASSLVLRRTEAFF. DNA of the CDR3: TGTGCCAGCAGCTTAGTCTTACGGAGGACTGAAGCTTTCTTT.

The rearrangement links TRBV4-1 to TRBJ2-1; 8 bases agree with TRBD2. J was trimmed by 0 bases and V by 4 bases; bases with no gene match: 8. There are 17 residues in the CDR3. The germline V gene encodes CDR1 MGHRA and CDR2 YSYEKL. Here the CDR3 reads CASSPSVAGSSYNEQFF. CDR3 DNA: TGCGCCAGCAGCCCCTCGGTAGCGGGGAGCTCCTACAATGAGCAGTTCTTC.

The gene calls are TRBV7-3 and TRBJ2-6; the match to TRBD1 covers 12 bases. The CDR3 length is 21 residues. The V gene end was trimmed by 1 base and the J gene end by 0 bases; junction bases not matched to a gene: 10. Germline V lookup: CDR1 SGHTA, CDR2 FQGTGA. The CDR3 loop reads CASSLMAGGQGAISGANVLTF. The CDR3 bases are TGTGCCAGCAGCTTAATGGCCGGGGGACAGGGGGCAATCTCTGGGGCCAACGTCCTGACTTTC.

This chain joins TRBV9 and TRBJ2-7; 10 bases match TRBD1. J gave up 3 bases and V 2 bases, and 5 bases lay outside the gene matches. Germline V gene data show CDR1 as SGDLS and CDR2 as YYNGEE. The CDR3 covers 15 residues. CDR3 sequence reads: CASSVAGTGVYEQYF. The DNA for the CDR3 is TGTGCCAGCAGCGTTGCCGGGACAGGGGTCTACGAGCAGTACTTC.

CDR3 protein: CASSRGITGMNTEAFF. The CDR3 nucleotides read TGCGCCAGCAGTCGAGGGATTACAGGGATGAACACTGAAGCTTTCTTT. This chain connects TRBV4-3 to TRBJ1-1; D perhaps matches TRBD1 (6 bases). V was cut by 6 bases and J by 0 bases, with 17 bases left in between. The germline V gene has CDR1 LGHNA and CDR2 YSLEER. The CDR3 has 16 amino acids.

The rearrangement joins TRBV2 to TRBJ2-7; 9 nucleotides agree with TRBD1. CDR1 SNHLY and CDR2 FYNNEI come from the germline V gene. This CDR3 is built from 12 residues. The ends lost 8 bases at V and 4 bases at J; junction bases unmatched: 3. CDR3 nucleotides: TGTGCCAGCGCCGGGACAGGGTACGAGCAGTACTTC. This codes for CASAGTGYEQYF. The whole variable domain, remainder taken from reference TRBV2 and TRBJ2-7, is EPEVTQTPSHQVTQMGQEVILRCVPISNHLYFYWYRQILGQKVEFLVSFYNNEISEKSEIFDDQFSVERPDGSNFTLKIRSTKLEDSAMYFCASAGTGYEQYFGPGTRLTVT.

The genes are TRBV4-3 and TRBJ2-7; weak D call: TRBD1 (6 bases). V was cut by 4 bases and J by 4 bases, with 14 bases left in between. This CDR3 has 14 amino acids. Germline values: CDR1 LGHNA, CDR2 YSLEER. This CDR3 reads CASSRTDRSYEQYF. CDR3 nucleotides: TGCGCCAGCAGCCGGACAGACAGGAGTTACGAGCAGTACTTC.

The rearrangement joins TRBV6-5 to TRBJ2-1; no definite D call. Germline values: CDR1 MNHEY, CDR2 SVGAGI. Between the trimmed V and J ends, which lost 3 bases and 8 bases, there was a span of 14 bases. CDR3 size: 14 residues. In DNA form, the CDR3 reads TGTGCCAGCAGTTATAATCAGCCCCAGGATGAGCAGTTCTTC. This gives the protein CASSYNQPQDEQFF.

V and J are TRBV27 and TRBJ1-1, with 8 nucleotides matching TRBD1. J was trimmed by 3 bases and V by 2 bases; bases with no gene match: 5. The CDR3 spans 15 residues. Germline lookup yields CDR1 MNHEY and CDR2 SMNVEV (reference sequence). This CDR3 is CASSLGRGRYTEAFF. The CDR3 DNA is TGTGCCAGCAGTTTAGGCAGGGGGCGATACACTGAAGCTTTCTTT.

V gene TRBV18 combines with J gene TRBJ1-1; 9 nucleotides match TRBD1. Trimming at V came to 2 bases and at J to 5 bases, leaving 9 bases not matched to a gene. CDR3 length equals 16 residues. Germline V gene lookup returns CDR1 KGHSH and CDR2 LQKENI. Written as DNA, the CDR3 is TGTGCCAGCTCACCAGCGGGACAGGGTGCGGGGACTGAAGCTTTCTTT. Translating it yields CASSPAGQGAGTEAFF.

The genes are TRBV4-2 and TRBJ2-5; perhaps TRBD2 as D (6 bases). V was shortened by 6 bases and J by 0 bases, with 17 bases between the two germline ends. The V gene's germline CDR1 is LGHNA and CDR2 YNFKEQ. CDR3 size: 16 residues. CDR3 bases: TGTGCCAGCAGTCGGGGTAGCGGAACTTACCAAGAGACCCAGTACTTC. Its protein product is CASSRGSGTYQETQYF.

This clone showed up just once. The chain recombines TRBV27 with TRBJ2-3, with no clear D. CDR1 MNHEY and CDR2 SMNVEV come from the germline V gene (reference sequence). CDR3 length equals 14 residues. V lost 2 bases and J 2 bases, leaving 8 bases between the germline ends. CDR3 region: CASSLGWATDTQYF. The CDR3 DNA reads TGTGCCAGCAGTTTAGGGTGGGCCACAGATACGCAGTATTTT.

This clone was seen a single time. J is TRBJ2-7 and V is TRBV15; 9 nucleotides match TRBD1. Germline trimming cut 1 base from V and 3 bases from J; bases unmatched to any gene: 10. CDR3 size: 17 residues. Germline V lookup: CDR1 LNHNV, CDR2 YYDKDF (reference sequence). CDR3 sequence: CATSRVVGTGGHYEQYF. CDR3 sequence (DNA): TGTGCCACCAGCAGAGTAGTGGGAACAGGGGGCCACTACGAGCAGTACTTC.

A note on this clone: Other DNA sequences within the sample encode an identical CDR3. The chain joins TRBV7-8 to TRBJ1-2; the D is unclear. CDR1 is SGHVS and CDR2 is FQNEAQ in the germline V gene. The CDR3 runs to 13 residues. V lost 0 bases and J 4 bases, leaving 6 bases between the germline ends. The CDR3 DNA follows: TGTGCCAGCAGCTTAGCGCCGGGCTATGGCTACACCTTC. This encodes CASSLAPGYGYTF.

J is TRBJ2-3 and V is TRBV4-2; maybe TRBD2 (5 bases). The ends were cut back, 4 bases at V and 2 bases at J, with 13 bases in the middle. The germline CDR1 and CDR2 sequences are LGHNA and YNFKEQ. The CDR3 sequence is 15 residues long. CDR3 amino acids: CASSPGRATTDTQYF. The CDR3 DNA reads as TGTGCCAGCAGCCCGGGAAGGGCGACCACAGATACGCAGTATTTT.

This clone was seen just once. The V gene is TRBV7-2, the J gene TRBJ2-3, with 12 bases lining up with TRBD2. Germline CDR1 is SGHTA and CDR2 is FQGNSA. The ends lost 6 bases at V and 5 bases at J; junction bases unmatched: 9. The length of the CDR3 is 16 residues. The CDR3 loop reads CASRYGTSGPQDTQYF. The CDR3 DNA reads TGTGCCAGCAGATACGGGACTAGCGGGCCCCAAGATACGCAGTATTTT.